A single sample is the source of the 20 T cell receptor beta chains below, sequenced in a study of blood T cell repertoires in COVID-19. Sequencing used immunoSEQ multiplex PCR; TCRdb keeps in-frame clones, though not all of them. The sample yields 60,000 to 80,000 clones, around nine tenths seen once. The sequenced sample was peripheral blood. Receptors were obtained from a human donor in a cohort sampled during active COVID-19.

The chain joins TRBV13 to TRBJ2-3; TRBD2 is a possible D gene (5 bases). Trimming shortened V by 5 bases and J by 0 bases, and 15 bases separated the two germline ends. The germline V gene encodes CDR1 PRHDT and CDR2 FYEKMQ (reference sequence). The CDR3 length is 16 residues. The CDR3 sequence is CASSANGEGSTDTQYF. For the CDR3, the DNA is TGTGCCAGCAGCGCCAACGGGGAAGGCAGCACAGATACGCAGTATTTT.

The genes are TRBV29-1 and TRBJ2-3; D may be TRBD1 or TRBD2 (6 bases each). The V and J ends lost 5 bases and 2 bases respectively, with 14 bases between them. This CDR3 is built from 14 residues. Germline CDR1 is SQVTM and CDR2 is ANQGSEA. The CDR3 sequence is CSVQGGRFTDTQYF. In DNA form, the CDR3 reads TGCAGCGTTCAAGGGGGGCGTTTCACAGATACGCAGTATTTT.

This rearrangement joins TRBV6-2 or TRBV6-3 to TRBJ1-1; possible D gene TRBD1, 5 bases. V lost 2 bases and J lost 2, with 21 bases in between. CDR1 and CDR2 from the germline V gene are MNHEY and SVGEGT. CDR3 size: 18 residues. CDR3 protein: CASSYEGLNRDFNTEAFF. CDR3 DNA sequence: TGTGCCAGCAGTTACGAGGGTCTTAACCGGGACTTTAACACTGAAGCTTTCTTT.

The genes are TRBV5-1 and TRBJ2-7; D may be TRBD1 (5 bases). This CDR3 region has 15 residues. V lost 0 bases and J 3 bases, leaving 13 bases between the germline ends. The germline gives CDR1 SGHRS, CDR2 YFSETQ. DNA for the CDR3: TGCGCCAGCAGCTTGGATCTCAGGGTGGGCTACGAGCAGTACTTC. Amino acid sequence: CASSLDLRVGYEQYF.

The J gene is TRBJ1-5, the V gene TRBV29-1, with unresolved D. In germline, CDR1 is SQVTM, CDR2 ANQGSEA. This CDR3 is 12 amino acids long. The V gene lost 7 bases and the J gene lost 5 bases, with 12 bases spanning the gap. Written as DNA, the CDR3 is TGCAGCGCCCGATCAGGCGATCAGCCCCAGCATTTT. Translating gives CSARSGDQPQHF.

The V and J genes are TRBV2 and TRBJ1-1; TRBD1 matches 7 bases. Germline V CDR1 and CDR2: SNHLY, FYNNEI. The junction had 5 bases not matched to a gene; V was cut back by 7 bases and J by 0 bases. This CDR3 contains 14 residues. CDR3: CASTWDSLNTEAFF. DNA of the CDR3: TGTGCCAGCACCTGGGACAGTTTGAACACTGAAGCTTTCTTT.

The chain joins TRBV12-3 or TRBV12-4 to TRBJ1-1; D may be TRBD1 (5 bases). The CDR3 loop spans 13 amino acids. The V gene lost 1 base and the J gene lost 5 bases, with 8 bases spanning the gap. The CDR3 DNA reads as TGTGCCAGCAGTTTAGGGGGGGGTACTGAAGCTTTCTTT. Its translation: CASSLGGGTEAFF.

This clone was seen just once. CDR3 sequence (DNA): TGCGCCAGCAGCTTTCCCGACAGGGACTATGGCTACACCTTC. Translating gives CASSFPDRDYGYTF. This chain connects TRBV5-1 to TRBJ1-2; TRBD1 aligns across 7 bases. The CDR3 consists of 14 residues. V gave up 2 bases and J gave up 3 bases; unmatched junction bases: 4. Germline V gene data show CDR1 as SGHRS and CDR2 as YFSETQ.

The CDR3 nucleotides read TGTGCCAGCAGCTACTACCCGGAGGGACTTAAAGAGACCCAGTACTTC. Its translation: CASSYYPEGLKETQYF. V and J are TRBV5-4 and TRBJ2-5, with D possibly TRBD2 on 6 matching bases. Trimming took off 3 bases at V and 3 bases at J, with 18 bases between the two ends. The CDR3 runs to 16 residues. The germline V gene has CDR1 SGHNT and CDR2 YYREEE (reference sequence). The entire variable domain, with the rest obtained from reference TRBV5-4 and TRBJ2-5, is as follows: ETGVTQSPTHLIKTRGQQVTLRCSSQSGHNTVSWYQQALGQGPQFIFQYYREEENGRGNFPPRFSGLQFPNYSSELNVNALELDDSALYLCASSYYPEGLKETQYFGPGTRLLVL.

The CDR3 here is CASSFQVRSNEQFF. CDR3 sequence (DNA): TGTGCCAGCAGCTTCCAAGTCCGGAGCAATGAGCAGTTCTTC. The chain uses TRBV7-9 and TRBJ2-1; D call uncertain. The CDR3 sequence is 14 residues long. Germline V gene data show CDR1 as SEHNR and CDR2 as FQNEAQ (reference sequence). Deletions cut 3 bases from V and 6 bases from J, with 12 bases between.

J is TRBJ2-7 and V is TRBV19, with D possibly TRBD1 on 5 matching bases. The length of the CDR3 is 15 residues. CDR1 and CDR2 (germline): LNHDA, SQIVND (reference sequence). The V end lost 1 base, the J end lost 2 bases, and 12 bases lay between the germline ends. The CDR3 DNA sequence: TGTGCCAGTAGTATAGTGGACAAAGAAACCTACGAGCAGTACTTC. It yields the protein CASSIVDKETYEQYF. Variable domain in full (rest from reference TRBV19 and TRBJ2-7): DGGITQSPKYLFRKEGQNVTLSCEQNLNHDAMYWYRQDPGQGLRLIYYSQIVNDFQKGDIAEGYSVSREKKESFPLTVTSAQKNPTAFYLCASSIVDKETYEQYFGPGTRLTVT.

This clone was counted once. This chain links TRBV19 with TRBJ1-2, with D tentatively TRBD1 (6 bases). V dropped 6 bases and J dropped 13 bases, with 21 bases sitting between them. Germline lookup yields CDR1 LNHDA and CDR2 SQIVND (reference sequence). This CDR3 comprises 13 residues. The CDR3 nucleotides are TGTGCCAGTAGGGGCCTCCGGGGGGCCGGGTTCACCTTC. Translated, it gives CASRGLRGAGFTF.

This chain links TRBV19 with TRBJ1-2; unclear D gene. This CDR3 comprises 13 residues. The V gene lost 4 bases and the J gene lost 8 bases, with 14 bases spanning the gap. Germline CDR1 reads LNHDA; CDR2 reads SQIVND (reference sequence). In nucleotides, the CDR3 is TGTGCCAGTAGTACACCCCCCATCGGGGGCTACACCTTC. Translated: CASSTPPIGGYTF. The complete variable domain, with remaining parts taken from reference TRBV19 and TRBJ1-2, reads DGGITQSPKYLFRKEGQNVTLSCEQNLNHDAMYWYRQDPGQGLRLIYYSQIVNDFQKGDIAEGYSVSREKKESFPLTVTSAQKNPTAFYLCASSTPPIGGYTFGSGTRLTVV.

This chain links TRBV6-6 with TRBJ2-1, with D possibly being TRBD2 (5 bases). The CDR3 loop spans 13 amino acids. V was cut by 2 bases and J by 8 bases, with 10 bases left in between. The germline gives CDR1 MNHNY, CDR2 SVGAGI (reference sequence). CDR3 sequence reads: CASSYRAGDEQFF. CDR3 DNA: TGTGCCAGCAGTTACCGGGCCGGGGATGAGCAGTTCTTC.

This clone showed up just a few times. This rearrangement joins TRBV29-1 to TRBJ1-2; D might be TRBD1 (6 bases). The germline V and J ends were trimmed by 5 bases and 5 bases, with 12 bases remaining between them. Germline CDR1 reads SQVTM; CDR2 reads ANQGSEA. The CDR3 contains 12 residues. CDR3: CSVRGQGYGYTF. The CDR3 DNA reads as TGCAGCGTTAGAGGTCAGGGGTATGGCTACACCTTC.

This chain links TRBV18 with TRBJ2-5, with D uncertain. The germline V gene has CDR1 KGHSH and CDR2 LQKENI. The CDR3 loop spans 14 amino acids. The germline V and J ends were trimmed by 0 bases and 5 bases, with 10 bases remaining between them. CDR3 sequence (DNA): TGTGCCAGCTCACCACCGACTCCTTCCGAGACCCAGTACTTC. It translates to CASSPPTPSETQYF. The full variable domain, its missing parts supplied by reference TRBV18 and TRBJ2-5, is NAGVMQNPRHLVRRRGQEARLRCSPMKGHSHVYWYRQLPEEGLKFMVYLQKENIIDESGMPKERFSAEFPKEGPSILRIQQVVRGDSAAYFCASSPPTPSETQYFGPGTRLLVL.

J is TRBJ1-4 and V is TRBV23-1, with TRBD1 matching over 9 bases. Being an ORF, TRBV23-1 has a function that is uncertain. Unmatched junction bases numbered 15, after V lost 4 bases and J lost 3 bases. The CDR3 contains 19 residues. DNA for the CDR3: TGCGCCAGCAGTCGGGCGAGGGAGGGGACAGGGTGCCCTAATGAAAAACTGTTTTTT. Translated, it gives CASSRAREGTGCPNEKLFF.

The CDR3 nucleotides are TGCAGCGTGAGGGACAGCTACTATGGCTACACCTTC. It yields the protein CSVRDSYYGYTF. V usage is TRBV29-1 and J usage is TRBJ1-2; 7 nucleotides align to TRBD1. V shed 6 bases, J shed 3 bases, and the junction held 4 bases outside the gene matches. CDR3 length: 12 amino acids. Germline V gives CDR1 SQVTM, CDR2 ANQGSEA.

This chain joins TRBV6-2 or TRBV6-3 and TRBJ2-1; tentatively, D is TRBD2 (6 bases). Germline V CDR1 and CDR2: MNHEY, SVGEGT. The ends were cut back, 6 bases at V and 1 base at J, with 19 bases in the middle. The CDR3 is 17 amino acids. As DNA, the CDR3 is TGTGCCAGCAGCTCCGGGGAGGCGGGGTGGTCCTACAATGAGCAGTTCTTC. Its translation: CASSSGEAGWSYNEQFF.

The V and J genes are TRBV2 and TRBJ2-2, with D possibly being TRBD2 (5 bases). V lost 5 bases to trimming and J lost 6 bases, with 13 bases between them. Germline loops: CDR1 SNHLY, CDR2 FYNNEI. CDR3 size: 14 residues. Here the CDR3 reads CASSRPRRAGELFF. The CDR3 bases are TGTGCCAGCAGTAGGCCTAGGCGGGCCGGGGAGCTGTTTTTT.